This TCR beta chain was obtained from a study of blood T cell repertoires in COVID-19 (TCRdb year 2020). Regarding the study in general: The collaborator samples originated in the United States, Italy and Spain and spanned the acute and convalescent phases of COVID-19. The sample metadata nearly always contained a de-identified subject ID, COVID-19 status, age in years and sex. Where available, HLA class I and class II types were obtained from metadata supplied by the sample provider rather than from assay-based typing. The repertoires were made available in a free public database intended to serve as a resource for research on the immune response to SARS-CoV-2. The material from the prospective study consisted of cDNA or gDNA derived from T cells, B-cell-depleted T cells, or PBMCs. The samples were drawn from two sources: the first 160 participants of the ongoing ImmuneRACE study, and approximately 1,300 subjects contributed by 6 global collaborators. Subjects who had been exposed to COVID-19, were actively infected with it, or had recovered from it provided the deeply sampled blood TCRbeta repertoires that made up the dataset. The research as a whole found: The amount of clinical and demographic metadata varied by source and participant and was provided uncurated.

Whole blood was collected in K2EDTA tubes by collaborating institutions according to the institutions' own protocols. For TCRbeta analysis, collaborators shipped samples as frozen whole blood, isolated PBMCs, or DNA extracted from either of those sample types. TCRbeta CDR3 regions were amplified from genomic DNA by means of the immunoSEQ Assay, a bias-controlled multiplex PCR. The published analysis was carried out like this. Within the assay, amplification of reference gene primers was used to estimate how many nucleated cells each sample contained. To quantify the absolute abundance of each unique TCRbeta CDR3 rearrangement, sequence reads were collapsed and filtered. For each sample, productive Simpson clonality was calculated as the square root of Simpson's diversity index across productive rearrangements. Entries here come from immuneACCESS through TCRdb and include only in-frame sequences with V and J called. Some clones fail to appear in such tables; in the studies checked, an unresolved V gene covers under half of the shortfall, and the cause of the remainder is unknown. D and trimming were read from the DNA, whereas the V and J calls and clone size are those reported in that table. Present in this sample are 110,000 to 150,000 clones, 80% to 90% of which were seen just once. About 1.8% of the sample lies in the top ten.

Concerning this clone itself: Its antigen is not yet known. Base qualities are not at hand, and no much larger clone is one base apart.

Sequenced input: peripheral blood. This TCR was sampled from a woman between 45 and 65 years old with acute or convalescent COVID-19.

This receptor carries the CDR3 CASSLLPGQSSYEQYF. The DNA reads TGTGCCAGCAGCTTGTTACCGGGACAGAGCTCCTACGAGCAGTACTTC. The V and J segments used are TRBV7-2 and TRBJ2-7; TRBD1 matches 7 bases in the middle. Trimming accounts for 3 bases at V and 0 bases at J, while the number of junction bases matched to no gene is 8. The germline V gene gives CDR1 as SGHTA and CDR2 as FQGNSA. The cysteine opens and the phenylalanine closes a CDR3 of 16 amino acids. Kept here is only the CDR3 DNA, which spans 48 bases and is read in frame from base 1.